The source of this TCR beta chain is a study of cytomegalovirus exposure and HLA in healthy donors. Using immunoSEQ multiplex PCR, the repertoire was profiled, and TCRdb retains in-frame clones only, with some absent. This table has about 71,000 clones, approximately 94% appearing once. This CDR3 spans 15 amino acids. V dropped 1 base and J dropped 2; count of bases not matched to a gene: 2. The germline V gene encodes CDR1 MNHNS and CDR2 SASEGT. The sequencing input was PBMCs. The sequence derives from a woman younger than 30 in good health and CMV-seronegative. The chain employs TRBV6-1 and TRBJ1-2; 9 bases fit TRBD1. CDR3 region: CASSEETGGNYGYTF. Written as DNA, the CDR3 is TGTGCCAGCAGTGAAGAAACAGGGGGCAACTATGGCTACACCTTC.